A single T cell receptor (beta chain) is shown here with its context. This sample stems from a study of T cell changes during pregnancy in multiple sclerosis. Method: immunoSEQ multiplex PCR; TCRdb's copy keeps in-frame clones and lacks some. The sample shows approximately 65,000 clones, 85% to 95% of them seen only once. Germline CDR1 SGHKS, CDR2 YYEKEE (reference sequence). CDR3 length: 16 amino acids. Between the trimmed V and J ends, which lost 1 base and 0 bases, there was a span of 11 bases. This sequence was found in a female donor in good health, enrolled as a control in a pregnancy study. The genes are TRBV5-5 and TRBJ2-4; perhaps TRBD1 as D (5 bases). The material sequenced was CD8+ T cells from peripheral blood mononuclear cells, taken in the third trimester of pregnancy. In DNA, the CDR3 is TGTGCCAGCAGCTTGTGGCAGGGATTAGCCAAAAACATTCAGTACTTC. Amino acids: CASSLWQGLAKNIQYF.